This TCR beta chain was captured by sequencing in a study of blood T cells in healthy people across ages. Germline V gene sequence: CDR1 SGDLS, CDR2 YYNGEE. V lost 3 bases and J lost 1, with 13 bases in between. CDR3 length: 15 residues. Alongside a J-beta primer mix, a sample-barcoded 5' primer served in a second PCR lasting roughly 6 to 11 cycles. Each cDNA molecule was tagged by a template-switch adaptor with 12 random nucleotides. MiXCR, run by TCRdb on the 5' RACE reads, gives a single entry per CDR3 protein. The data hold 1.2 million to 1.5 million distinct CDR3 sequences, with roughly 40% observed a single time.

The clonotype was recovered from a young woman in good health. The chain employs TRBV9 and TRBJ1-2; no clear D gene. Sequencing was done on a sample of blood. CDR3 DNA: TGTGCCAGCAGCGGCCCGGGGTACCTTAACTATGGCTACACCTTC. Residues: CASSGPGYLNYGYTF.